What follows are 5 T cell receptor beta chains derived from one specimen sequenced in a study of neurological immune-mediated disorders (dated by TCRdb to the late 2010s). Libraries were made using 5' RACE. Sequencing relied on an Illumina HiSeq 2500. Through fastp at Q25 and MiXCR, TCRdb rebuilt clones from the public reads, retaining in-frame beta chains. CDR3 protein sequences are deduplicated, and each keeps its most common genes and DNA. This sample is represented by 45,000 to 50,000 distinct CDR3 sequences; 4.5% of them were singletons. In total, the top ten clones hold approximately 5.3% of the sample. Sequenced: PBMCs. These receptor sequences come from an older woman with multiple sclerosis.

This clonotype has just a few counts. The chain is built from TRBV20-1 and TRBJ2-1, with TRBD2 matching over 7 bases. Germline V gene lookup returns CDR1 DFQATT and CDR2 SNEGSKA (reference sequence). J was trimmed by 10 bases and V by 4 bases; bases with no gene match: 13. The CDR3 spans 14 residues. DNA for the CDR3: TGCAGTGCTAATTTGGCGGGGGTCGCCGGGGAGCAGTTCTTC. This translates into CSANLAGVAGEQFF.

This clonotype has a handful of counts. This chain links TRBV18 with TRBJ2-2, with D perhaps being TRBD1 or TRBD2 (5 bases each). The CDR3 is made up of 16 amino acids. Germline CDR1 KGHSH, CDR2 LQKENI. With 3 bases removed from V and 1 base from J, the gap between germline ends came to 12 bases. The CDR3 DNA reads TGTGCCAGCTCACCGGGGGAAGAGCGGAACACCGGGGAGCTGTTTTTT. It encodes CASSPGEERNTGELFF.

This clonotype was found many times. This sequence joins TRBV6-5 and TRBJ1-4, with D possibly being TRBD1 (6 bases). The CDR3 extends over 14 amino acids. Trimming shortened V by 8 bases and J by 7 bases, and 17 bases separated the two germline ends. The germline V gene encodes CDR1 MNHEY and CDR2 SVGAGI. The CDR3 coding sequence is TGTGCCAGCCGAACCGGGACAAACCCTGAAAAACTGTTTTTT. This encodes CASRTGTNPEKLFF.

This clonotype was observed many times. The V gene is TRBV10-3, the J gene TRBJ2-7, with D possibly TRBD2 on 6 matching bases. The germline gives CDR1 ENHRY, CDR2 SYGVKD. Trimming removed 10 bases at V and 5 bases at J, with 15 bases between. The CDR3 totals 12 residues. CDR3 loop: CATRGAGNEQYV. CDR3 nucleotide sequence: TGTGCCACCAGAGGGGCGGGGAACGAGCAGTACGTC.

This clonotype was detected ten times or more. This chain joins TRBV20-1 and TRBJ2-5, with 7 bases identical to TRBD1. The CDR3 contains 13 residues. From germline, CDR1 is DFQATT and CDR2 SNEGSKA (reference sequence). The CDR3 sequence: CSARTGTAETQYF. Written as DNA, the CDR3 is TGCAGCGCAAGGACAGGCACCGCGGAGACCCAGTACTTC.